This T cell receptor beta chain derives from a study of blood T cell repertoires in COVID-19. On the study more broadly: The origin of the acute and convalescent COVID-19 samples was the United States, Italy and Spain. PBMCs, B-cell-depleted T cells, or T cells provided the cDNA or gDNA that made up the material.

Study processing details: Reference gene primer amplification gave nucleated cell count estimates. Sequenced by immunoSEQ multiplex PCR; TCRdb stores in-frame clones only, minus some. V and J calls and clone size are copied from that table; D and trimming were computed from the DNA. The sample records around 250,000 clones, around 84% being singletons. Trimming took 2 bases from V and 11 from J; bases not matched to a gene: 8. The CDR3 has 13 amino acids. Germline V lookup: CDR1 SGHAT, CDR2 FQNNGV. This receptor was obtained from a woman in her sixties or seventies with active or convalescent COVID-19. This chain uses TRBV11-2 with TRBJ1-1, with TRBD1 identical over 7 bases. The sequencing sample was made of peripheral blood. Here the CDR3 reads CASSLRQGMGAFF. The CDR3 DNA reads TGTGCCAGCAGCTTACGACAGGGCATGGGTGCTTTCTTT.